Given below is one TCR beta chain in context. Its antigen remains unknown. This record comes from a study of cytomegalovirus exposure and HLA in healthy donors. The PCR was carried out with 60 Vbeta primers and 13 Jbeta primers. Clones were sequenced by immunoSEQ multiplex PCR, and TCRdb holds only the in-frame ones, with some missing. Recorded for this sample: 100,000 to 150,000 clones. Study-wide points: In the analysis, some V segments, TRBV6-2 and TRBV6-3 included, were excluded as indistinguishable. A list of 150 to 200 TCR beta chains associated with cytomegalovirus was given. In an earlier analysis, in several hundred donors, most V segments appeared productive either ~87% or ~30% of the time. V- and J-gene trimming in TCR beta was tied to a missense DCLRE1C variant by an analysis performed later.

The germline V gene encodes CDR1 MNHEY and CDR2 SMNVEV (reference sequence). V was clipped by 6 bases and J by 5 bases; unmatched bases: 8. The CDR3 is made up of 14 amino acids. The gene calls are TRBV27 and TRBJ2-7; TRBD2 matches 9 bases. Sequencing input: PBMCs. The TCR comes from a man in his late teens or twenties in good health and CMV-seronegative. CDR3 residues: CASSVGSGSNEQYF. The DNA for the CDR3 is TGTGCCAGCAGCGTCGGTAGCGGGAGTAACGAGCAGTACTTC.